Below, 4 T cell receptor beta chains from the same sample are listed, as sequenced in a study of OX40 agonist ivuxolimab in advanced cancers. Preparation of the library involved the immunoSEQ multiplex PCR assay. TCRdb re-hosts the immuneACCESS table, in-frame sequences only. Its copies lack some clones; in the studies checked, an unresolved V gene accounts for under half of them, and the cause for the rest is not known. This sample holds roughly 13,000 clones; 76% were observed only once. Approximately 15% of the sample is in the top ten clones. Source: CD4+ or CD8+ T cells sorted from blood, taken in a trial of the OX40 agonist ivuxolimab. The receptors here all came from an adult with an advanced solid tumor such as melanoma, head and neck, liver or kidney cancer.

The chain couples TRBV4-3 to TRBJ2-6, with D maybe TRBD1 (6 bases). The CDR3 spans 19 residues. The germline CDR1 and CDR2 sequences are LGHNA and YSLEER. V was cut by 0 bases and J by 2 bases, with 17 bases left in between. CDR3 coding DNA: TGCGCCAGCAGCCAAGATTTGGGGGCTGCGGTGGCTGGGGCCAACGTCCTGACTTTC. Its protein product is CASSQDLGAAVAGANVLTF.

This rearrangement joins TRBV4-3 to TRBJ1-5; maybe TRBD1 (6 bases). The length of the CDR3 is 14 residues. Trimming stripped 2 bases from V and 7 bases from J, with 12 bases between. Germline assignment: CDR1 LGHNA and CDR2 YSLEER. CDR3 in DNA: TGCGCCAGCAGCCAATCCAGGGGCGGGCAGCCCCAGCATTTT. The encoded protein is CASSQSRGGQPQHF.

The chain combines TRBV7-9 with TRBJ1-6; a weak D match, TRBD1 (5 bases). This CDR3 spans 17 amino acids. Germline V gene sequence: CDR1 SEHNR, CDR2 FQNEAQ (reference sequence). Trimming removed 3 bases from V and 5 bases from J, with 17 bases in between. The CDR3 coding sequence is TGTGCCAGCAGCTTCACCTTGACCCACAGGAATAATTCACCCCTCCACTTT. As protein: CASSFTLTHRNNSPLHF. Drawing the rest from reference TRBV7-9 and TRBJ1-6, the complete variable domain is DTGVSQNPRHKITKRGQNVTFRCDPISEHNRLYWYRQTLGQGPEFLTYFQNEAQLEKSRLLSDRFSAERPKGSFSTLEIQRTEQGDSAMYLCASSFTLTHRNNSPLHFGNGTRLTVT.

The rearrangement joins TRBV4-3 to TRBJ2-2; 8 bases agree with TRBD1. CDR1 is LGHNA, CDR2 YSLEER, per germline. Germline trimming cut 3 bases from V and 5 bases from J; bases unmatched to any gene: 8. CDR3 length: 16 amino acids. The CDR3 nucleotides read TGCGCCAGCAGCCAGACAGGGGTTATCTTGACCGGGGAGCTGTTTTTT. Its translation: CASSQTGVILTGELFF.